This T cell receptor beta chain was documented in a study of blood T cell repertoires in COVID-19. Study context: Acute-phase and convalescent COVID-19 samples originated in the United States, Italy and Spain. T cells, B-cell-depleted T cells, or PBMCs supplied cDNA or gDNA.

The authors' processing: How many nucleated cells were present was estimated from reference gene primer amplification. The protocol was immunoSEQ multiplex PCR, while the TCRdb copy is restricted to in-frame clones and leaves out a portion. D and trimming come from the DNA, and the V and J calls and clone size come from that table. The sample shows 110,000 to 150,000 clones, around 81% of them seen only once. The CDR3 runs 16 residues. J lost 3 bases, V lost 0 bases, and 7 bases had no gene match. Germline assignment: CDR1 SGDLS and CDR2 YYNGEE. This clonotype originated in a human donor in a cohort sampled during active COVID-19. The sequencing input was peripheral blood. The V and J genes are TRBV9 and TRBJ2-7, with TRBD2 matching 9 bases. The CDR3 DNA reads TGTGCCAGCAGCGTAGAGGGTAGCGGGAGCGTCTACGAGCAGTACTTC. The encoded protein is CASSVEGSGSVYEQYF.